This T cell receptor (beta chain) is from a study of cytomegalovirus exposure and HLA in healthy donors. The donors were members of the validation cohort comprising about 130 subjects, separate from the approximately 670-subject first cohort. The study, taken as a whole, reports: Listed as cytomegalovirus-associated were 150 to 200 TCR beta chains. Rare TCR sequences dominated, though some public TCRs recurred in many donors. In vitro assays verified that three CMV-associated chains recognized CMV antigens specifically.

This CDR3 comprises 16 residues. Germline CDR1 SGHVS, CDR2 FQNEAQ. Unmatched junction bases numbered 4, after V lost 5 bases and J lost 4 bases. Sequenced by immunoSEQ multiplex PCR; TCRdb stores in-frame clones only, minus some. This sample has hundreds of thousands of clones, with about 88% found just once. Worth noting for this clone: Its antigen remains unidentified.

Sequencing input: PBMCs. This sequence originates from a man younger than 35 in good health and CMV-seropositive. The chain links TRBV7-8 to TRBJ2-3; 15 bases match TRBD2. The CDR3 reads CASSRTSGGGADTQYF. The DNA for the CDR3 is TGTGCCAGCAGCCGGACTAGCGGGGGGGGTGCAGATACGCAGTATTTT.